This TCR beta chain was found in a study of blood T cells in healthy people across ages. Whole-study findings and limits: Significant beta diversity loss was already apparent by age approximately 36, declining roughly linearly. TCR beta diversity was tightly associated with the proportion of naive T cells.

Together with a sample-barcoded 5' primer, a J-beta primer mix was included in a second PCR lasting roughly 6 to 12 cycles. Template switching added a 12-random-nucleotide identifier to every cDNA molecule. TCRdb itself ran the 5' RACE reads through MiXCR, one entry per CDR3 protein. The sample shows hundreds of thousands of distinct CDR3 sequences, under 55% of them seen only once. Comments on this clonotype: Its specificity is not known.

A minimum of 6 million PBMCs was isolated per sample. The receptor's source is a man between 60 and 75 years old in good health. The specimen sequenced was blood.

CDR3 coding DNA: TGTGCCAGCAGTCTCGGGACTAGGGTGTATGAGCAGTTCTTC. Protein: CASSLGTRVYEQFF. This chain connects TRBV6-2 or TRBV6-3 to TRBJ2-1; 8 bases line up with TRBD2. The CDR3 is 14 residues long. Germline CDR1 reads MNHEY; CDR2 reads SVGEGT. Trimming at V came to 5 bases and at J to 8 bases, leaving 8 bases not matched to a gene.